The 8 T cell receptor beta chains reported below all come from one sample, sequenced in a study of cytomegalovirus exposure and HLA in healthy donors. A multiplex PCR was run with 60 Vbeta primers and 13 Jbeta primers. Sequencing was performed with immunoSEQ multiplex PCR; in TCRdb, only in-frame clones are kept and a portion is missing. The sample includes tens of thousands of clones, 74% of them seen just once. Sequenced: PBMCs. The receptors here all came from a man younger than 45 in good health and CMV-seronegative.

This chain links TRBV13 with TRBJ2-2; 8 bases match TRBD2. The germline V gene encodes CDR1 PRHDT and CDR2 FYEKMQ (reference sequence). V lost 7 bases to trimming and J lost 1 base; unmatched junction nucleotides: 8. CDR3 length equals 16 residues. CDR3 in amino acids: CASTAGLDLNTGELFF. The CDR3 bases are TGTGCCAGCACCGCGGGACTAGACTTGAACACCGGGGAGCTGTTTTTT.

V is TRBV19 and J is TRBJ1-6, with 8 bases identical to TRBD1. Germline loops: CDR1 LNHDA, CDR2 SQIVND (reference sequence). Trimming cost V 5 bases and J 7 bases; bases outside gene matches: 1. The CDR3 length is 13 residues. CDR3 DNA sequence: TGTGCCAGTAGTCGACAGGGGAATTCACCCCTCCACTTT. This gives the protein CASSRQGNSPLHF.

CDR3 sequence (DNA): TGTGCCAGCAGCCCACGACAGGGGGCCCCGTGGGGCTACACCTTC. It specifies CASSPRQGAPWGYTF. The chain joins TRBV7-9 to TRBJ1-2; TRBD1 matches 10 bases. CDR1 is SEHNR, CDR2 FQNEAQ, per germline (reference sequence). Trimming cost V 5 bases and J 8 bases; bases outside gene matches: 11. There are 15 residues in the CDR3.

This clone was found a few times. J is TRBJ2-7 and V is TRBV6-6; 9 positions agree with TRBD1. This CDR3 contains 15 residues. The germline CDR1 and CDR2 sequences are MNHNY and SVGAGI (reference sequence). After removal of 0 bases from V and 4 bases from J, the junction contained 4 bases not matched to a gene. CDR3 in DNA: TGTGCCAGCAGTTACTCCGGGACAGGGCCTTACGAGCAGTACTTC. Translated: CASSYSGTGPYEQYF.

This clone was seen a few times. The gene calls are TRBV6-5 and TRBJ1-2; 12 bases align to TRBD1. The CDR3 consists of 14 residues. Per germline, CDR1 MNHEY and CDR2 SVGAGI. Trimming took 6 bases from V and 7 from J; bases not matched to a gene: 6. The CDR3 DNA follows: TGTGCCAGCAGCCGGGACAGGGGGCAGGGTGGCTACACCTTC. Translating gives CASSRDRGQGGYTF.

This clone was found once. The chain uses TRBV10-3 and TRBJ2-7; D unresolved. Germline V gene lookup returns CDR1 ENHRY and CDR2 SYGVKD. The V gene lost 3 bases and the J gene lost 4 bases, with 10 bases spanning the gap. The CDR3 is 13 amino acids. The CDR3 bases are TGTGCCATCAGTGATGGAGATTTTTACGAGCAGTACTTC. Its translation: CAISDGDFYEQYF.

The genes are TRBV7-6 and TRBJ2-7, with TRBD2 as a possible D gene (5 bases). Trimming removed 5 bases from V and 0 bases from J, with 11 bases in between. CDR3 length: 14 residues. Germline lookup yields CDR1 SGHVS and CDR2 FNYEAQ. The CDR3 spells CASSPSGSSYEQYF. CDR3 coding DNA: TGTGCCAGCAGCCCTAGTGGGAGCTCCTACGAGCAGTACTTC.

The V call is TRBV27, the J call TRBJ2-4, with D possibly TRBD1 on 5 matching bases. Germline loops: CDR1 MNHEY, CDR2 SMNVEV (reference sequence). This CDR3 region has 15 residues. V lost 5 bases and J 3 bases, leaving 14 bases between the germline ends. The CDR3 spells CASSEQDLGKNIQYF. The CDR3, as DNA: TGTGCCAGCAGTGAACAGGATTTGGGCAAAAACATTCAGTACTTC.